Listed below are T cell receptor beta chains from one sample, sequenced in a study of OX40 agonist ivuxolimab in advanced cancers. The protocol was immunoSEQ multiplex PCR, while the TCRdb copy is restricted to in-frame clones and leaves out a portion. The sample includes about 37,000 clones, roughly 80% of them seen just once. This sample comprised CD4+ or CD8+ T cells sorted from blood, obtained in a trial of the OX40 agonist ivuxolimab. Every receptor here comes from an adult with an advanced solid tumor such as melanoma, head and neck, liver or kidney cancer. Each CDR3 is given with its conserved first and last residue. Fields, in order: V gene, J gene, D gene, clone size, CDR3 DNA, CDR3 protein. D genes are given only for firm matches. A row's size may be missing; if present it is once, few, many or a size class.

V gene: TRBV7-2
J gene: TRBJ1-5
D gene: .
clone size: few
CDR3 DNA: TGTGCCAGCAGCGCCAGTTCCTATCAGCCCCAGCATTTT
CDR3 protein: CASSASSYQPQHF

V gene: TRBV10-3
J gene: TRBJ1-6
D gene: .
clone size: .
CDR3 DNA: TGTGCCATCAAGGGACACGGTCCCGATACACCCCTCCACTTT
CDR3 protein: CAIKGHGPDTPLHF

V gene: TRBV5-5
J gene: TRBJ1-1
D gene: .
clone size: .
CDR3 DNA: TGTGCCAGCAGCTTACAGACCACTGAAGCTTTCTTT
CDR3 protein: CASSLQTTEAFF

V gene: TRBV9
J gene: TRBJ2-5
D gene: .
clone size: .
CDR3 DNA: TGTGCCAGCAACCAGGACGGGAACCAGGAGACCCAGTACTTC
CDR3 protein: CASNQDGNQETQYF

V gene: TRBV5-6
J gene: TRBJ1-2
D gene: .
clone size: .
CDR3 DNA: TGTGCCAGCAGCCAACGCGGGGCCGGTTACTATGGCTACACCTTC
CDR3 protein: CASSQRGAGYYGYTF

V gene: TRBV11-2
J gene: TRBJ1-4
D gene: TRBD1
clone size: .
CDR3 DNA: TGTGCCAGCAGCTCCCCGGGACAGGGGGCGAGGAAACTGTTTTTT
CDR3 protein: CASSSPGQGARKLFF

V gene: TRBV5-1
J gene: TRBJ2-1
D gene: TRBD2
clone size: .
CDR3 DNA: TGCGCCAGCAGCTTGGAACTAGCGGGTTTGGATGAGCAGTTCTTC
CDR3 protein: CASSLELAGLDEQFF

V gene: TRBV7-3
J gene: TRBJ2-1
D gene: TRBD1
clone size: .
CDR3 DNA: TGTGCCAGCAGCCCCTCTGGGGGGACAGGGTTTAATGAGCAGTTCTTC
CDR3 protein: CASSPSGGTGFNEQFF

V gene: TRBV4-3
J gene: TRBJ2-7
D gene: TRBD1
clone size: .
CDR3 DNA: TGCGCCAGCAGCCCGGACAGGGGCGAGCAGTACTTC
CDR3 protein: CASSPDRGEQYF

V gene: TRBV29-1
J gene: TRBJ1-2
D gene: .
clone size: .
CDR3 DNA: TGCAGCGTTGCGACAGGAGATCTGAACTATGGCTACACCTTC
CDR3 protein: CSVATGDLNYGYTF

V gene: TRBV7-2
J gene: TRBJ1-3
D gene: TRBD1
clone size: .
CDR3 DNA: TGTGCCAGCAGCCCACAGGGGGCGAGAGGAAACACCATATATTTT
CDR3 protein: CASSPQGARGNTIYF

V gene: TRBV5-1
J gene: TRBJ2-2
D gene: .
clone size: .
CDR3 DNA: TGCGCCAGCAGCTTGGGGTCGGGAGTTACCGGGGAGCTGTTTTTT
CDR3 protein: CASSLGSGVTGELFF

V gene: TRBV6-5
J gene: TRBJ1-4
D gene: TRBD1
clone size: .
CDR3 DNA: TGTGCCAGCAGTTTCAACGAGAACAGGGGACAAAAACTGTTTTTT
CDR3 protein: CASSFNENRGQKLFF

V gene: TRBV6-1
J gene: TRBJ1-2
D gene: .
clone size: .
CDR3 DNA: TGTGCCAGCAGGATAAGTTCGACGGGACCGTATGGCTACACCTTC
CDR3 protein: CASRISSTGPYGYTF

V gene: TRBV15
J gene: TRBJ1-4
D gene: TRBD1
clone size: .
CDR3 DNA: TGTGCCACCAGCAGTAGACAGGGATGGAATGAAAAACTGTTTTTT
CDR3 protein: CATSSRQGWNEKLFF

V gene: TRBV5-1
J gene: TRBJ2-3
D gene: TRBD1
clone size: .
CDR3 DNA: TGCGCCAGCACCCTCGGGACAGGGGTAACGGATACGCAGTATTTT
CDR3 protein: CASTLGTGVTDTQYF

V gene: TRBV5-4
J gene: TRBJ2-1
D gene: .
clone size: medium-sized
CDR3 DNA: TGTGCCAGCAGCTTGGCCCCGACTTCGGATGAGCAGTTCTTC
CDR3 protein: CASSLAPTSDEQFF

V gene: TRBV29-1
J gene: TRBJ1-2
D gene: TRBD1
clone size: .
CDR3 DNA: TGCAGCGTTGAGACGGGACAGGCTGGCTACACCTTC
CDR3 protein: CSVETGQAGYTF

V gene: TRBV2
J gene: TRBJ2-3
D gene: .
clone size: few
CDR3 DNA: TGTGCCAGCAGTGAAGTGTGGAGGTCAGATACGCAGTATTTT
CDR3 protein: CASSEVWRSDTQYF

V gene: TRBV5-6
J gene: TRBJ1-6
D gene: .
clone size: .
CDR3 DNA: TGTGCCAGCAGCTTGGGTTGGGACTCGTCCGACTCACCCCTCCACTTT
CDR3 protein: CASSLGWDSSDSPLHF

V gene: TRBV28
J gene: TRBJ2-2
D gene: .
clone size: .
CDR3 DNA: TGTGCCAGCAGTACCCGATTTCGAGGCAGGGAGCTGTTTTTT
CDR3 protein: CASSTRFRGRELFF

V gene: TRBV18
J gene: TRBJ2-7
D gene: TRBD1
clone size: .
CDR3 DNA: TGTGCCAGCTCACTGGGACAGTCCTCCTACGAGCAGTACTTC
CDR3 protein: CASSLGQSSYEQYF

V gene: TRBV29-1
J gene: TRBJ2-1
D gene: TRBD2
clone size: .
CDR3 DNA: TGCAGCGTTGAGGGTTGGGAGGGTAGCTTGGATGAGCAGTTCTTC
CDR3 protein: CSVEGWEGSLDEQFF

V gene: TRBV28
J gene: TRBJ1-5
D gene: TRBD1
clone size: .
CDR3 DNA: TGTGCCAGCAGTCCACTGACAGGGATCCAGCCCCAGCATTTT
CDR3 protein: CASSPLTGIQPQHF

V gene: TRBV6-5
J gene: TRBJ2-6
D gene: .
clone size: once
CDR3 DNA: TGTGCCAGCAGTAGGGAACAAAGTCGGGCCAACGTCCTGACTTTC
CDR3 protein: CASSREQSRANVLTF

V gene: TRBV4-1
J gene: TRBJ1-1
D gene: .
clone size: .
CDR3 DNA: TGCGCCACGGGGGGCAGGGAGGGGGACACTGAAGCTTTCTTT
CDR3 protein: CATGGREGDTEAFF

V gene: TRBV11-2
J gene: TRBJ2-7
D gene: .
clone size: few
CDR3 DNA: TGTGCCAGCAGCCGCAGCGGGGACAGTTGGTATGAGCAGTACTTC
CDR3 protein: CASSRSGDSWYEQYF

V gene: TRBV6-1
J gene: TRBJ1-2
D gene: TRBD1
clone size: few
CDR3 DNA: TGTGCCAGCAGTCCCCAGAAGGGGGCCAACTATGGCTACACCTTC
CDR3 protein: CASSPQKGANYGYTF

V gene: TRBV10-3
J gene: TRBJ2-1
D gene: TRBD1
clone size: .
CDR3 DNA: TGTGCCATCAGTGATCAAGGTGGCCAGGGGGCTGGGTTGCAGTTCTTC
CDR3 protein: CAISDQGGQGAGLQFF

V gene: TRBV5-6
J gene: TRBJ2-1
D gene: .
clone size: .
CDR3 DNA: TGTGCCAGCAGCTATGGGGGGAATGAGCAGTTCTTC
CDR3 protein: CASSYGGNEQFF

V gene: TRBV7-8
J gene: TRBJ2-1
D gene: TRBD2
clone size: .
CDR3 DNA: TGTGCCAGCAGCGCCCAACTAGCGTCCTCCTACAATGAGCAGTTCTTC
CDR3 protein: CASSAQLASSYNEQFF

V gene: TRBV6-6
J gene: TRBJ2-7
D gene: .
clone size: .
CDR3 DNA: TGTGCCAGCAGCTCTCCCTTCTCCGGGAAAAGCGAGCAGTACTTC
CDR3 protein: CASSSPFSGKSEQYF

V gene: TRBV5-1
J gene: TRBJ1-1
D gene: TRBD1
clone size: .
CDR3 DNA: TGCGCCAGCAGCTTCACAGGGGGTCGGCCTGAAGCTTTCTTT
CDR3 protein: CASSFTGGRPEAFF

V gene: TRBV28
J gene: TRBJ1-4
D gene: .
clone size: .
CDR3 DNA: TGTGCCAGCAGCCCAGGGTCCACTAATGAAAAACTGTTTTTT
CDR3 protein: CASSPGSTNEKLFF

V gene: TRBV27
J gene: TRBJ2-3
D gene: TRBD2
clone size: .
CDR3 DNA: TGTGCCAGCAGTTGGGCGGCGGGGGTGGGAGATACGCAGTATTTT
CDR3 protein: CASSWAAGVGDTQYF